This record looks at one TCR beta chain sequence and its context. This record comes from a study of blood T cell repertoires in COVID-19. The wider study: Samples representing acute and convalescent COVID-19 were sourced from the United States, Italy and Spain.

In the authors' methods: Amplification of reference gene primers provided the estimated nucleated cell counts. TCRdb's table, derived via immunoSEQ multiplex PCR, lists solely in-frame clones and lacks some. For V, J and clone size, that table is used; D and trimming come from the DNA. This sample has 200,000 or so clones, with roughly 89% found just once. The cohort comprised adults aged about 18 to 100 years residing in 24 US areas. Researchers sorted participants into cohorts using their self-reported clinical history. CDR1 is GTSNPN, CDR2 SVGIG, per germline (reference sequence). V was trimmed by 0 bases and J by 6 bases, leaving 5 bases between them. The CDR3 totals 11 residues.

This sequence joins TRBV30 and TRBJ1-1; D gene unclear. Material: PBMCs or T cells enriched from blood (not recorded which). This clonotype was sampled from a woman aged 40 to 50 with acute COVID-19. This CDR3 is CAWSVRAEAFF. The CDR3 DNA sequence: TGTGCCTGGAGTGTACGGGCTGAAGCTTTCTTT.